Below, 23 T cell receptor beta chains from the same sample are listed, as sequenced in a study of T cell repertoires in cytomegalovirus infection. TCRdb re-called the reads through MiXCR, storing one row per CDR3 protein. This sample has roughly 990,000 distinct CDR3 sequences, with around 31% found just once. These receptors are not linked to any known antigen. The sample in question was cultured CD8+ T cells from PBMCs, obtained from culture after CMV antigen stimulation. These receptors were obtained from a human donor in good health (CMV status not recorded). Some clones in this sample may be carry-over from other donors' samples.

CDR3 loop: CASSHPRQEISGNEQFF. CDR3 DNA: TGTGCCAGCAGCCACCCTCGCCAGGAAATTAGCGGTAATGAGCAGTTCTTC. V and J are TRBV7-9 and TRBJ2-1; TRBD2 is a possible D gene (6 bases). Germline-derived CDR1 and CDR2 are SEHNR and FQNEAQ (reference sequence). The CDR3 has 17 amino acids. V was clipped by 5 bases and J by 7 bases, with 24 bases between them.

This clonotype was recorded many times. CDR3 protein: CASSLYDGGGAYGYTF. DNA for the CDR3: TGTGCCAGCAGCTTATACGATGGGGGGGGAGCCTATGGCTACACCTTC. The chain has TRBV7-2 and TRBJ1-2; D perhaps matches TRBD1 (5 bases). CDR3 length: 16 amino acids. In germline, CDR1 is SGHTA, CDR2 FQGNSA. Trimming cost V 2 bases and J 4 bases, with 17 bases left between them.

This clonotype was detected a few times. J is TRBJ2-1 and V is TRBV6-1, with 8 bases that match TRBD1. V dropped 7 bases and J dropped 0; count of bases not matched to a gene: 8. CDR1 MNHNS and CDR2 SASEGT come from the germline V gene. This CDR3 has 16 residues. CDR3 residues: CASNGQGRSSYNEQFF. The CDR3 nucleotides are TGTGCCAGCAACGGACAGGGACGAAGCTCCTACAATGAGCAGTTCTTC.

The chain couples TRBV28 to TRBJ2-2, with unresolved D. Looked up from germline, CDR1 is MDHEN and CDR2 is SYDVKM. The CDR3 is 12 amino acids. Trimming stripped 8 bases from V and 4 bases from J, with 8 bases between. The DNA of the CDR3 is TGTGCCAGCCTTCCCCCCACCGGGGAGCTGTTTTTT. Translation: CASLPPTGELFF. Full variable domain (missing parts from reference TRBV28 and TRBJ2-2): DVKVTQSSRYLVKRTGEKVFLECVQDMDHENMFWYRQDPGLGLRLIYFSYDVKMKEKGDIPEGYSVSREKKERFSLILESASTNQTSMYLCASLPPTGELFFGEGSRLTVL.

This clonotype has a handful of counts. The chain links TRBV13 to TRBJ1-2, with 8 bases matching TRBD1. CDR3 length: 13 residues. The germline V gene encodes CDR1 PRHDT and CDR2 FYEKMQ (reference sequence). V was pared by 5 bases and J by 5 bases, with 4 bases of the junction left unmatched. Here the CDR3 reads CASSETGAYGYTF. As DNA, the CDR3 is TGTGCCAGCAGCGAGACAGGGGCATATGGCTACACCTTC.

This clonotype occurred a few times. The V gene is TRBV27, the J gene TRBJ2-4; 8 bases align to TRBD2. The ends lost 5 bases at V and 3 bases at J; junction bases unmatched: 9. Germline V gives CDR1 MNHEY, CDR2 SMNVEV (reference sequence). This CDR3 region has 16 residues. CDR3 sequence (DNA): TGTGCCAGCAGTCCCATCGGGGGGGTGGGCAAAAACATTCAGTACTTC. It specifies CASSPIGGVGKNIQYF.

The CDR3 loop reads CASGGLMVATNEKLFF. The CDR3, as DNA: TGTGCCAGCGGTGGACTGATGGTGGCAACTAATGAAAAACTGTTTTTT. The chain carries TRBV6-1 and TRBJ1-4; no clear D gene. In germline, CDR1 is MNHNS, CDR2 SASEGT. Deletions cut 8 bases from V and 0 bases from J, with 16 bases between. The CDR3 is made up of 16 amino acids.

This CDR3 is CASSGGQGYYGYTF. The DNA for the CDR3 is TGTGCCAGCAGCGGGGGGCAGGGGTACTATGGCTACACCTTC. V is TRBV13 and J is TRBJ1-2, with a possible D match to TRBD1 (6 bases). Germline V gene sequence: CDR1 PRHDT, CDR2 FYEKMQ (reference sequence). V was clipped by 5 bases and J by 3 bases, with 13 bases between them. The CDR3 runs 14 residues.

The chain joins TRBV15 to TRBJ2-1; possible D gene TRBD1, 6 bases. Germline CDR1 is LNHNV and CDR2 is YYDKDF (reference sequence). This CDR3 is 14 amino acids long. Trimming left V 5 bases short and J 7 bases short, with 15 bases between. The CDR3 DNA reads TGTGCCACCAGCCGAGGGGACAACCTTAATGAGCAGTTCTTC. It is translated as CATSRGDNLNEQFF.

This rearrangement joins TRBV19 to TRBJ1-6, with D possibly TRBD1 on 6 matching bases. CDR3 length: 14 amino acids. Germline CDR1 and CDR2: LNHDA and SQIVND (reference sequence). V was cut by 6 bases and J by 16 bases, with 22 bases left in between. The CDR3 here is CASSLKGGASELHF. CDR3 nucleotide sequence: TGTGCCAGTAGCCTCAAGGGGGGCGCATCCGAACTCCACTTT.

This chain joins TRBV27 and TRBJ1-2, with D possibly being TRBD1 (6 bases). The CDR3 length is 14 residues. Germline V gene lookup returns CDR1 MNHEY and CDR2 SMNVEV (reference sequence). Between the trimmed V and J ends, which lost 6 bases and 6 bases, there was a span of 17 bases. The CDR3 nucleotides read TGTGCCAGCAGCTCCGCAGGGGCCTGGGATGGCTACACCTTC. Translation: CASSSAGAWDGYTF.

As to this clonotype: A much more abundant neighbour one base away suggests this may be a read error. The J gene is TRBJ1-1, the V gene TRBV12-3 or TRBV12-4; 10 nucleotides agree with TRBD1. The V gene end was trimmed by 10 bases and the J gene end by 10 bases; junction bases not matched to a gene: 12. The CDR3 is made up of 13 amino acids. In DNA, the CDR3 is TGTGCCACCCACTACCAGACAGGGGGCACAGCTTTCTTT. Encoded protein: CATHYQTGGTAFF.

This clonotype has a count of ten or more. The chain has TRBV7-2 and TRBJ2-5; 10 bases line up with TRBD1. Germline V gives CDR1 SGHTA, CDR2 FQGNSA. This CDR3 spans 17 amino acids. After removal of 3 bases from V and 5 bases from J, the junction contained 12 bases not matched to a gene. This CDR3 reads CASSFQTGTGVLETQYF. CDR3 nucleotide sequence: TGTGCCAGCAGCTTTCAAACCGGGACAGGGGTTTTGGAGACCCAGTACTTC. The full variable domain, with the rest looked up from reference TRBV7-2 and TRBJ2-5, is GAGVSQSPSNKVTEKGKDVELRCDPISGHTALYWYRQSLGQGLEFLIYFQGNSAPDKSGLPSDRFSAERTGGSVSTLTIQRTQQEDSAVYLCASSFQTGTGVLETQYFGPGTRLLVL.

This clonotype was picked up a small number of times. This chain links TRBV29-1 with TRBJ2-4; D remains unclear. The V and J ends lost 3 bases and 1 base respectively, with 4 bases between them. The CDR3 is 12 residues long. From germline, CDR1 is SQVTM and CDR2 ANQGSEA. CDR3 nucleotide sequence: TGCAGCGTTGACAGGGCCAAAAACATTCAGTACTTC. The encoded protein is CSVDRAKNIQYF.

The rearrangement joins TRBV7-8 to TRBJ2-5; 7 nucleotides align to TRBD2. This CDR3 is 16 amino acids long. The trim removed 1 base at V and 1 base at J, leaving 6 bases unmatched. Germline CDR1 and CDR2: SGHVS and FQNEAQ. The DNA of the CDR3 is TGTGCCAGCAGCTTAGATGGGCTAGCGGCCCAAGAGACCCAGTACTTC. Protein product: CASSLDGLAAQETQYF.

This clonotype was observed a few times. The V gene is TRBV6-5, the J gene TRBJ2-1; TRBD2 matches 8 bases. The V gene end was trimmed by 5 bases and the J gene end by 9 bases; junction bases not matched to a gene: 18. Germline assignment: CDR1 MNHEY and CDR2 SVGAGI. CDR3 length equals 17 residues. CDR3 nucleotide sequence: TGTGCCAGCAGTCCCCTAACGCCGGGACTAGTATTTACTGAGCAGTTCTTC. Translating gives CASSPLTPGLVFTEQFF.

J is TRBJ2-2 and V is TRBV29-1; TRBD1 matches at 9 bases. CDR1 is SQVTM, CDR2 ANQGSEA, per germline. CDR3 length equals 15 residues. The V gene end was trimmed by 0 bases and the J gene end by 7 bases; junction bases not matched to a gene: 6. CDR3 in DNA: TGCAGCGTTGAAGAACAGGGGGCGAACGTCGGGGAGCTGTTTTTT. This encodes CSVEEQGANVGELFF.

J is TRBJ1-5 and V is TRBV19; 8 bases map to TRBD1. Germline V lookup: CDR1 LNHDA, CDR2 SQIVND (reference sequence). The CDR3 has 17 amino acids. After removal of 4 bases from V and 2 bases from J, the junction contained 10 bases not matched to a gene. CDR3 protein: CASSSDTGGFGNQPQHF. DNA for the CDR3: TGTGCCAGTAGTAGTGATACAGGGGGGTTTGGCAATCAGCCCCAGCATTTT.

This rearrangement joins TRBV5-4 to TRBJ2-1, with 10 bases lining up with TRBD2. The CDR3 covers 15 residues. Germline CDR1 SGHNT, CDR2 YYREEE (reference sequence). Unmatched junction bases numbered 6, after V lost 4 bases and J lost 5 bases. In nucleotides, the CDR3 is TGTGCCAGCAGCGTCGAACTAGCGGGGCACAATGAGCAGTTCTTC. It yields the protein CASSVELAGHNEQFF.

This clonotype was counted at least ten times. V and J are TRBV7-2 and TRBJ2-7, with TRBD1 matching 10 bases. Germline V CDR1 and CDR2: SGHTA, FQGNSA. After removal of 5 bases from V and 3 bases from J, the junction contained 10 bases not matched to a gene. The CDR3 is 16 amino acids. The CDR3 loop is CASSKADRGVFYEQYF. CDR3 bases: TGTGCCAGCAGCAAAGCGGACAGGGGGGTATTCTACGAGCAGTACTTC.

The rearrangement uses TRBV6-1 and TRBJ1-2; 7 nucleotides match TRBD1. The CDR3 has 15 residues. Germline trimming cut 7 bases from V and 2 bases from J; bases unmatched to any gene: 10. CDR1 MNHNS and CDR2 SASEGT come from the germline V gene. CDR3 in DNA: TGTGCCAGCAACGGTTTTGTGGGACAGAACTATGGCTACACCTTC. Translating gives CASNGFVGQNYGYTF.

This clonotype has just a few counts. The rearrangement uses TRBV6-1 and TRBJ2-7; 10 bases are a match to TRBD1. Germline lookup yields CDR1 MNHNS and CDR2 SASEGT. Germline trimming cut 5 bases from V and 4 bases from J; bases unmatched to any gene: 14. The CDR3 totals 17 residues. The CDR3, as DNA: TGTGCCAGCAGTACCATTCCGGGACAGGGGCGAGCGTACGAGCAGTACTTC. Amino acid sequence: CASSTIPGQGRAYEQYF.

This chain links TRBV4-1 with TRBJ2-2; 8 bases fit TRBD1. V trimming: 2 bases; J trimming: 4 bases; junction bases outside the gene matches: 12. The CDR3 length is 18 residues. Germline loops: CDR1 MGHRA, CDR2 YSYEKL. The CDR3 DNA reads TGCGCCAGCAGCCAAACCCCAGGCAGGGGGCAAAGCACCGGGGAGCTGTTTTTT. Translating it yields CASSQTPGRGQSTGELFF.